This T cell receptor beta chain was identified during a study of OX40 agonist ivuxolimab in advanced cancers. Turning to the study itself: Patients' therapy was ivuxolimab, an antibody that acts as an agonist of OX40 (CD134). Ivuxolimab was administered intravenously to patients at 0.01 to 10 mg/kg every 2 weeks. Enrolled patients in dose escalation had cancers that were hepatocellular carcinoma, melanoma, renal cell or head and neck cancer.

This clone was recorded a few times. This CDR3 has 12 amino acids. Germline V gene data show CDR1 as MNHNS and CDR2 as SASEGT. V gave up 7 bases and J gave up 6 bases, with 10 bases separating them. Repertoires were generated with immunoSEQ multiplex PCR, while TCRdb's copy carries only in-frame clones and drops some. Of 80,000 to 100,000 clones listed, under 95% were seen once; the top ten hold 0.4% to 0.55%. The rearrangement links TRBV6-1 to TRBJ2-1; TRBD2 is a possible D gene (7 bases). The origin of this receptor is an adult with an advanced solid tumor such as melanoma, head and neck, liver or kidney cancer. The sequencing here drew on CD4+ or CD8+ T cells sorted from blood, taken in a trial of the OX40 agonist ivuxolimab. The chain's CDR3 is CASTGGLNEQFF. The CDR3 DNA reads TGTGCCAGCACCGGGGGGCTCAATGAGCAGTTCTTC.